These 30 T cell receptor beta chains were all obtained from the same sample, sequenced in a study of blood T cell repertoires in COVID-19. Method: immunoSEQ multiplex PCR; TCRdb's copy keeps in-frame clones and lacks some. The table shows 250,000 to 300,000 clones, with about 86% occurring only once. Input material: PBMCs or T cells enriched from blood (not recorded which). These TCRs come from a man aged 25 to 40 with acute COVID-19.

J is TRBJ1-5 and V is TRBV5-5; TRBD1 matches 7 bases. This CDR3 spans 15 amino acids. The germline V gene encodes CDR1 SGHKS and CDR2 YYEKEE (reference sequence). V shed 8 bases, J shed 0 bases, and the junction held 8 bases outside the gene matches. CDR3 sequence reads: CASTGAPYSNQPQHF. DNA for the CDR3: TGTGCCAGTACAGGGGCCCCATATAGCAATCAGCCCCAGCATTTT.

The chain couples TRBV30 to TRBJ2-5; 9 bases agree with TRBD2. Germline CDR1 reads GTSNPN; CDR2 reads SVGIG (reference sequence). Unmatched junction bases numbered 11, after V lost 5 bases and J lost 1 base. This CDR3 has 16 residues. CDR3: CAWGKGGAGGQETQYF. Here the CDR3 DNA reads TGTGCCTGGGGGAAGGGGGGAGCGGGAGGCCAAGAGACCCAGTACTTC.

The CDR3 coding sequence is TGTGCCAGCAGCTCCGGGACAGGAGCCTCTGGGGCCAACGTCCTGACTTTC. Its protein product is CASSSGTGASGANVLTF. The genes are TRBV11-2 and TRBJ2-6; 8 nucleotides match TRBD1. Germline assignment: CDR1 SGHAT and CDR2 FQNNGV. This CDR3 has 17 residues. With 4 bases clipped from V and 0 bases from J, the junction kept 5 bases outside the gene matches.

To note about this clone: A read error may produce the germline difference seen at one junction end. This chain joins TRBV5-1 and TRBJ2-2, with D possibly being TRBD2 (7 bases). Germline V lookup: CDR1 SGHRS, CDR2 YFSETQ. The CDR3 runs 15 residues. For the CDR3, the DNA is TGTGCCAGCAGCTTGGGGGGGCGAGAGACCGGGGAGCTGTTTTTT. This codes for CASSLGGRETGELFF. The variable domain in full, with the rest retrieved from reference TRBV5-1 and TRBJ2-2, is KAGVTQTPRYLIKTRGQQVTLSCSPISGHRSVSWYQQTPGQGLQFLFEYFSETQRNKGNFPGRFSGRQFSNSRSEMNVSTLELGDSALYLCASSLGGRETGELFFGEGSRLTVL.

This chain connects TRBV4-2 to TRBJ2-3; 10 nucleotides line up with TRBD2. Trimming at V came to 5 bases and at J to 1 base, leaving 3 bases not matched to a gene. CDR3 length equals 15 residues. CDR1 LGHNA and CDR2 YNFKEQ come from the germline V gene. The CDR3 loop reads CASSDGTSGTDTQYF. The CDR3, as DNA: TGTGCCAGCAGCGACGGGACTAGCGGCACAGATACGCAGTATTTT.

This chain uses TRBV11-1 with TRBJ1-1; D is perhaps TRBD1 (5 bases). Per germline, CDR1 SGHAT and CDR2 FQDESV (reference sequence). There are 15 residues in the CDR3. V was cut by 6 bases and J by 0 bases, with 14 bases left in between. CDR3 in amino acids: CASRPYGGMNTEAFF. In nucleotides, the CDR3 is TGTGCCAGCAGGCCCTACGGGGGGATGAACACTGAAGCTTTCTTT. The full variable domain, with the rest looked up from reference TRBV11-1 and TRBJ1-1, is EAEVAQSPRYKITEKSQAVAFWCDPISGHATLYWYRQILGQGPELLVQFQDESVVDDSQLPKDRFSAERLKGVDSTLKIQPAELGDSAMYLCASRPYGGMNTEAFFGQGTRLTVV.

This clone is a singleton in its sample. Other DNA sequences within the sample encode an identical CDR3. The chain links TRBV6-5 to TRBJ2-7; 7 nucleotides line up with TRBD2. V shed 5 bases, J shed 3 bases, and the junction held 4 bases outside the gene matches. Germline V CDR1 and CDR2: MNHEY, SVGAGI. The CDR3 runs to 13 residues. The CDR3 protein is CASSRGGGYEQYV. CDR3 nucleotides: TGTGCCAGCAGTCGGGGCGGGGGCTACGAGCAGTACGTC.

This chain connects TRBV9 to TRBJ2-5; perhaps TRBD1 as D (6 bases). V was clipped by 3 bases and J by 2 bases, with 14 bases between them. CDR1 is SGDLS and CDR2 is YYNGEE in the germline V gene. The CDR3 contains 15 residues. CDR3 sequence: CASSARRTDQETQYF. The DNA of the CDR3 is TGTGCCAGCAGCGCCCGCCGGACAGATCAAGAGACCCAGTACTTC.

This chain connects TRBV19 to TRBJ1-2; 7 bases match TRBD1. Trimming cost V 2 bases and J 8 bases; bases outside gene matches: 8. Germline CDR1 LNHDA, CDR2 SQIVND (reference sequence). CDR3 length: 14 amino acids. CDR3 nucleotide sequence: TGTGCCAGTAGTATACGAAACAGGGACAGCGGCTACACCTTC. Translating it yields CASSIRNRDSGYTF. Looking up the rest from reference TRBV19 and TRBJ1-2 gives the full variable domain: DGGITQSPKYLFRKEGQNVTLSCEQNLNHDAMYWYRQDPGQGLRLIYYSQIVNDFQKGDIAEGYSVSREKKESFPLTVTSAQKNPTAFYLCASSIRNRDSGYTFGSGTRLTVV.

There are a few counts of this clone. The V and J genes are TRBV10-3 and TRBJ1-1; D gene ambiguous. This CDR3 is built from 12 residues. Trimming cost V 4 bases and J 8 bases, with 11 bases left between them. In germline, CDR1 is ENHRY, CDR2 SYGVKD. For the CDR3, the DNA is TGTGCCATCAGTGTAGACAAGTTGGAAGCTTTCTTT. Protein sequence: CAISVDKLEAFF.

This sequence joins TRBV27 and TRBJ1-1; no firm D call. The CDR3 totals 13 residues. V gave up 4 bases and J gave up 8 bases, with 14 bases separating them. Germline lookup yields CDR1 MNHEY and CDR2 SMNVEV (reference sequence). The chain's CDR3 is CASSSLSGLEAFF. The CDR3 DNA is TGTGCCAGCAGTTCTCTATCAGGACTGGAAGCTTTCTTT.

This clone was observed a few times. The chain couples TRBV5-1 to TRBJ2-2, with a weak D call TRBD2 (6 bases). Germline V gene lookup returns CDR1 SGHRS and CDR2 YFSETQ. The CDR3 totals 13 residues. Trimming took 5 bases from V and 4 from J, leaving 9 bases between them. This chain's CDR3 is CASREGATGELFF. DNA of the CDR3: TGCGCCAGCAGGGAGGGAGCCACCGGGGAGCTGTTTTTT.

This chain connects TRBV7-2 to TRBJ2-1; 7 bases are shared with TRBD2. Unmatched junction bases numbered 2, after V lost 1 base and J lost 8 bases. This CDR3 region has 13 residues. Germline V gene lookup returns CDR1 SGHTA and CDR2 FQGNSA. CDR3 protein: CASSLERGDEQFF. CDR3 bases: TGTGCCAGCAGCTTAGAACGGGGGGATGAGCAGTTCTTC.

Only a few counts were recorded for this clone. The chain uses TRBV5-8 and TRBJ2-3, with unresolved D. Germline CDR1 reads SGHTS; CDR2 reads YDEGEE. V dropped 4 bases and J dropped 2 bases, with 11 bases sitting between them. The CDR3 length is 14 residues. CDR3 region: CASSPETLTDTQYF. CDR3 DNA: TGTGCCAGCAGCCCGGAGACTCTCACAGATACGCAGTATTTT.

The chain recombines TRBV28 with TRBJ2-1; tentative D call: TRBD2 (6 bases). Trimming left V 7 bases short and J 6 bases short, with 16 bases between. Germline lookup yields CDR1 MDHEN and CDR2 SYDVKM. The length of the CDR3 is 14 residues. CDR3 DNA: TGTGCCAGCACTCTACCCGGGACTCGCAATGAGCAGTTCTTC. It translates to CASTLPGTRNEQFF.

This sequence joins TRBV28 and TRBJ1-1, with 10 bases matching TRBD1. Germline loops: CDR1 MDHEN, CDR2 SYDVKM. The CDR3 extends over 14 amino acids. The junction had 8 bases not matched to a gene; V was cut back by 10 bases and J by 3 bases. The CDR3 region is CATQGGQGYTEAFF. CDR3 in DNA: TGTGCCACCCAGGGGGGACAGGGGTACACTGAAGCTTTCTTT.

The chain recombines TRBV19 with TRBJ1-5, with 9 bases aligning to TRBD1. The CDR3 has 15 residues. Trimming at V came to 5 bases and at J to 0 bases, leaving 2 bases not matched to a gene. Germline V gene lookup returns CDR1 LNHDA and CDR2 SQIVND (reference sequence). As DNA, the CDR3 is TGTGCCAGTAGTGTGGACAGGGGTAGCAATCAGCCCCAGCATTTT. It codes for CASSVDRGSNQPQHF.

A word on this clone: The germline gene is not matched at one end of the junction; a read error may be the cause. The chain carries TRBV5-1 and TRBJ1-1; TRBD1 is a possible D gene (6 bases). CDR1 is SGHRS and CDR2 is YFSETQ in the germline V gene. The length of the CDR3 is 14 residues. CDR3 amino acids: CASSSKGGGPEAFF. Here the CDR3 DNA reads TGTGCCAGCAGCTCCAAAGGGGGGGGGCCTGAAGCTTTCTTT.

The chain joins TRBV20-1 to TRBJ1-5; 7 bases are a match to TRBD1. This CDR3 contains 11 residues. The ends lost 5 bases at V and 13 bases at J; junction bases unmatched: 8. CDR1 DFQATT and CDR2 SNEGSKA come from the germline V gene (reference sequence). The CDR3 loop reads CSAWPGTVQHF. The DNA of the CDR3 is TGCAGTGCTTGGCCCGGGACAGTTCAGCATTTT.

The chain joins TRBV5-4 to TRBJ2-5, with unresolved D. From germline, CDR1 is SGHNT and CDR2 YYREEE (reference sequence). Trimming cost V 0 bases and J 4 bases, with 7 bases left between them. The CDR3 contains 13 residues. CDR3 amino acids: CASSLERRETQYF. The CDR3 DNA reads TGTGCCAGCAGCTTGGAAAGGAGAGAGACCCAGTACTTC.

The rearrangement joins TRBV30 to TRBJ2-2; 7 nucleotides align to TRBD1. CDR1 is GTSNPN and CDR2 is SVGIG in the germline V gene (reference sequence). The V gene end was trimmed by 1 base and the J gene end by 6 bases; junction bases not matched to a gene: 5. The CDR3 has 14 residues. Written as DNA, the CDR3 is TGTGCCTGGAGTGCGTCGCAGGGGGCCGGGGAGCTGTTTTTT. Protein product: CAWSASQGAGELFF.

About this clone itself: Distinct nucleotide sequences in the sample also encode this CDR3. The V call is TRBV7-8, the J call TRBJ2-1, with D perhaps matching TRBD2 (5 bases). Deletions cut 6 bases from V and 0 bases from J, with 6 bases between. The CDR3 is made up of 13 amino acids. Germline V lookup: CDR1 SGHVS, CDR2 FQNEAQ. Written as DNA, the CDR3 is TGTGCCAGCAGGGACTTCTCCTACAATGAGCAGTTCTTC. This sequence encodes CASRDFSYNEQFF.

The chain employs TRBV12-5 and TRBJ1-5, with no clear D. Per germline, CDR1 LGHNT and CDR2 FRNRAP. This CDR3 is built from 13 residues. The V end was cut by 7 bases, the J end by 5 bases, with 12 bases between. The CDR3 DNA reads as TGTGCTAGTGCCCCGGCCGGGGATCAGCCCCAGCATTTT. Translation: CASAPAGDQPQHF.

The chain recombines TRBV4-2 with TRBJ1-6, with D tentatively TRBD1 (6 bases). Germline V CDR1 and CDR2: LGHNA, YNFKEQ. CDR3 length: 16 amino acids. V was shortened by 0 bases and J by 13 bases, with 19 bases between the two germline ends. The CDR3 sequence: CASSQDTGQGTRPLHF. CDR3 DNA sequence: TGTGCCAGCAGCCAAGATACGGGGCAGGGGACTAGGCCCCTCCACTTT.

This chain joins TRBV7-9 and TRBJ2-2, with a weak D call TRBD1 (6 bases). This CDR3 is 14 amino acids long. Deletions cut 2 bases from V and 7 bases from J, with 11 bases between. From germline, CDR1 is SEHNR and CDR2 FQNEAQ (reference sequence). The CDR3 region has the DNA TGTGCCAGCAGCTTAACGGGGACACACGGGGAGCTGTTTTTT. Translating it yields CASSLTGTHGELFF. Complete variable domain (other parts from reference TRBV7-9 and TRBJ2-2): DTGVSQNPRHKITKRGQNVTFRCDPISEHNRLYWYRQTLGQGPEFLTYFQNEAQLEKSRLLSDRFSAERPKGSFSTLEIQRTEQGDSAMYLCASSLTGTHGELFFGEGSRLTVL.

This clone was detected once. This sequence joins TRBV4-1 and TRBJ1-2; no reliable D call. CDR3 length equals 16 residues. V was pared by 0 bases and J by 4 bases, with 15 bases between. Germline CDR1 is MGHRA and CDR2 is YSYEKL. The CDR3 DNA is TGCGCCAGCAGCCAAGATAGGCGCGAGGCCTCCTATGGCTACACCTTC. This translates into CASSQDRREASYGYTF.

This chain uses TRBV9 with TRBJ2-1; 7 bases align to TRBD2. Germline lookup yields CDR1 SGDLS and CDR2 YYNGEE. This CDR3 has 16 residues. The V gene end was trimmed by 3 bases and the J gene end by 7 bases; junction bases not matched to a gene: 13. The CDR3 spells CASSGPGLRFSNEQFF. DNA for the CDR3: TGTGCCAGCAGCGGACCGGGACTACGATTTTCGAATGAGCAGTTCTTC. The entire variable domain, with the rest obtained from reference TRBV9 and TRBJ2-1, is as follows: DSGVTQTPKHLITATGQRVTLRCSPRSGDLSVYWYQQSLDQGLQFLIQYYNGEERAKGNILERFSAQQFPDLHSELNLSSLELGDSALYFCASSGPGLRFSNEQFFGPGTRLTVL.

As regards this clone: Relative to the germline gene, one junction end is altered; a read error may explain this. The gene calls are TRBV5-1 and TRBJ1-4; D may be TRBD1 (6 bases). This CDR3 has 16 amino acids. Germline CDR1 and CDR2: SGHRS and YFSETQ. DNA of the CDR3: TGTGCCAGCAGCTTCGACCAGGGGACGAGGGAGGAAAAACTGTTTTTT. As protein: CASSFDQGTREEKLFF. The whole variable domain, filled in from reference TRBV5-1 and TRBJ1-4, reads KAGVTQTPRYLIKTRGQQVTLSCSPISGHRSVSWYQQTPGQGLQFLFEYFSETQRNKGNFPGRFSGRQFSNSRSEMNVSTLELGDSALYLCASSFDQGTREEKLFFGSGTQLSVL.

The chain employs TRBV27 and TRBJ2-1; TRBD2 matches 8 bases. Trimming cost V 5 bases and J 3 bases; bases outside gene matches: 6. The CDR3 loop spans 15 amino acids. Germline values: CDR1 MNHEY, CDR2 SMNVEV (reference sequence). The chain's CDR3 is CASSGTRDYYNEQFF. For the CDR3, the DNA is TGTGCCAGCAGTGGGACTAGGGACTACTACAATGAGCAGTTCTTC.

The J gene is TRBJ2-3, the V gene TRBV29-1; TRBD2 matches 8 bases. The CDR3 is made up of 18 amino acids. Germline values: CDR1 SQVTM, CDR2 ANQGSEA. Losses at the gene ends were 0 bases for V and 9 bases for J; bases not matched to a gene: 20. The CDR3 loop reads CSVEDERSGGATHPTQYF. The CDR3 DNA sequence: TGCAGCGTTGAAGATGAGAGGTCGGGGGGGGCGACTCATCCCACGCAGTATTTT.